The 31 T cell receptor beta chains below come from one sample, sequenced in a study of shared clonotypes between healthy human individuals. TCRdb's table, derived via immunoSEQ multiplex PCR, lists solely in-frame clones and lacks some. The table lists 400,000 to 550,000 clones, roughly 85% of them singletons, with approximately 12% in the top ten. The sample comprised PBMCs. The receptors were sampled from a middle-aged woman in good health. Some clones in this sample may be carry-over from other donors' samples.

The J gene is TRBJ2-3, the V gene TRBV9; TRBD2 aligns across 9 bases. From germline, CDR1 is SGDLS and CDR2 YYNGEE. The CDR3 consists of 15 residues. The J segment lost 3 bases and the V segment lost 0 bases, leaving 2 bases of the junction unmatched. CDR3 loop: CASSVDSGRTDTQYF. DNA for the CDR3: TGTGCCAGCAGCGTAGATAGCGGGAGAACAGATACGCAGTATTTT.

This clone was detected once. The rearrangement joins TRBV7-6 to TRBJ1-5, with D unclear. The germline V gene has CDR1 SGHVS and CDR2 FNYEAQ. The CDR3 runs to 14 residues. Trimming pared 1 base from V and 2 bases from J, leaving 6 bases between. This chain's CDR3 is CASSLGEGNQPQHF. CDR3 nucleotides: TGTGCCAGCAGCTTAGGGGAGGGCAATCAGCCCCAGCATTTT.

The CDR3 DNA follows: TGTGTCAGAAGCTACCGGACAGGGACTGACTATGGCTACACCTTC. Translation: CVRSYRTGTDYGYTF. This chain connects TRBV7-5 to TRBJ1-2; the DNA was not compared with TRBD1, the D call given in the table. TRBV7-5 is termed a pseudogene. The CDR3 contains 15 residues.

This chain uses TRBV18 with TRBJ2-7; 10 bases are a match to TRBD2. There are 15 residues in the CDR3. The V and J ends lost 3 bases and 6 bases, in that order; junction bases with no gene match: 8. Looked up from germline, CDR1 is KGHSH and CDR2 is LQKENI. CDR3 DNA sequence: TGTGCCAGCTCACCGGCCTTAGCGGGAGGTTTCGAGCAGTACTTC. Its protein product is CASSPALAGGFEQYF.

This sequence joins TRBV10-2 and TRBJ2-7; 13 bases map to TRBD2. Germline V CDR1 and CDR2: WSHSY, SAAADI. This CDR3 contains 15 residues. The V gene end was trimmed by 3 bases and the J gene end by 2 bases; junction bases not matched to a gene: 1. The CDR3 is CASSELAGGPYEQYF. Here the CDR3 DNA reads TGCGCCAGCAGTGAACTAGCGGGAGGGCCCTACGAGCAGTACTTC.

The chain has TRBV5-8 and TRBJ1-3, with 7 nucleotides matching TRBD1. Losses at the gene ends were 4 bases for V and 1 base for J; bases not matched to a gene: 2. The CDR3 consists of 14 residues. The V gene's germline CDR1 is SGHTS and CDR2 YDEGEE. CDR3: CASSQQGSGNTIYF. In DNA form, the CDR3 reads TGTGCCAGCAGCCAACAGGGGTCTGGAAACACCATATATTTT.

V and J are TRBV6-6 and TRBJ1-1; no definite D call. The length of the CDR3 is 13 residues. Between the trimmed V and J ends, which lost 5 bases and 1 base, there was a span of 8 bases. CDR1 MNHNY and CDR2 SVGAGI come from the germline V gene (reference sequence). Written as DNA, the CDR3 is TGTGCCAGCAGTCCCAAGGAGAACACTGAAGCTTTCTTT. As protein: CASSPKENTEAFF.

V and J are TRBV7-9 and TRBJ2-7, with D possibly TRBD2 on 5 matching bases. Germline lookup yields CDR1 SEHNR and CDR2 FQNEAQ (reference sequence). The CDR3 totals 13 residues. Between the trimmed V and J ends, which lost 0 bases and 6 bases, there was a span of 9 bases. The CDR3 loop is CASSLAGAAEQYF. CDR3 bases: TGTGCCAGCAGCTTAGCGGGAGCCGCCGAGCAGTACTTC.

The CDR3 sequence is CASSLATRVGVRRLTEAFF. CDR3 nucleotides: TGCGCCAGCAGCTTGGCGACACGGGTCGGGGTGAGGAGGTTAACTGAAGCTTTCTTT. This chain connects TRBV5-1 to TRBJ1-1; D gene ambiguous. V was shortened by 0 bases and J by 5 bases, with 26 bases between the two germline ends. This CDR3 spans 19 amino acids. Germline CDR1 reads SGHRS; CDR2 reads YFSETQ.

The gene calls are TRBV9 and TRBJ1-2; D possibly corresponds to TRBD1 (5 bases). The V end was cut by 0 bases, the J end by 3 bases, with 6 bases between. The CDR3 is made up of 13 amino acids. CDR1 is SGDLS and CDR2 is YYNGEE in the germline V gene. CDR3 sequence: CASSVGGDYGYTF. In nucleotides, the CDR3 is TGTGCCAGCAGCGTAGGGGGGGACTATGGCTACACCTTC.

The rearrangement joins TRBV18 to TRBJ2-1; 7 bases line up with TRBD2. The CDR3 covers 14 residues. Germline CDR1 and CDR2: KGHSH and LQKENI. The V segment lost 0 bases and the J segment 15 bases; nucleotides outside the gene matches: 11. The CDR3 region is CASSPPLPRTRLFF. CDR3 coding DNA: TGTGCCAGCTCACCACCATTACCTAGGACTAGACTGTTCTTC.

The V call is TRBV7-8, the J call TRBJ2-3; no clear D gene. V lost 5 bases to trimming and J lost 2 bases, with 8 bases between them. Germline V gene sequence: CDR1 SGHVS, CDR2 FQNEAQ. CDR3 length: 13 residues. CDR3 protein: CASSRQLTDTQYF. CDR3 sequence (DNA): TGTGCCAGCAGCCGTCAACTCACAGATACGCAGTATTTT.

The gene calls are TRBV10-2 and TRBJ2-5; D is possibly TRBD2 (5 bases). The J call is doubtful: the DNA matches TRBJ2-7 better. The germline V gene has CDR1 WSHSY and CDR2 SAAADI. The length of the CDR3 is 13 residues. CDR3 in amino acids: CASHTRATYEQYF. The CDR3 coding sequence is TGCGCCAGTCACACTAGGGCCACCTACGAGCAGTACTTC.

Concerning this clone: Other DNA variants within this sample encode the same CDR3. The chain combines TRBV18 with TRBJ2-5; no firm D call. CDR1 is KGHSH, CDR2 LQKENI, per germline. This CDR3 spans 13 amino acids. V was trimmed by 3 bases and J by 2 bases, leaving 7 bases between them. In DNA, the CDR3 is TGTGCCAGCTCACCGGGGTTACAAGAGACCCAGTACTTC. Translation gives CASSPGLQETQYF.

The rearrangement links TRBV9 to TRBJ2-3; TRBD2 agrees at 8 bases. Losses at the gene ends were 4 bases for V and 2 bases for J; bases not matched to a gene: 9. CDR1 and CDR2 (germline): SGDLS, YYNGEE. The CDR3 length is 16 residues. The CDR3 is CASSQQSSGYTDTQYF. CDR3 nucleotides: TGTGCCAGCAGCCAGCAGTCTAGCGGGTACACAGATACGCAGTATTTT.

The chain combines TRBV6-1 with TRBJ1-5; D is uncertain. Germline V gene data show CDR1 as MNHNS and CDR2 as SASEGT. With 5 bases removed from V and 0 bases from J, the gap between germline ends came to 8 bases. This CDR3 region has 14 residues. CDR3 sequence (DNA): TGTGCCAGCAGTCGGAGACGTAGCAATCAGCCCCAGCATTTT. Amino acid sequence: CASSRRRSNQPQHF.

The chain employs TRBV7-9 and TRBJ1-1; the D is unclear. V was cut by 1 base and J by 7 bases, with 19 bases left in between. This CDR3 comprises 16 residues. Looked up from germline, CDR1 is SEHNR and CDR2 is FQNEAQ (reference sequence). The CDR3 region is CASSLGGRETTFEAFF. CDR3 nucleotide sequence: TGTGCCAGCAGCTTAGGTGGGCGGGAAACTACGTTTGAAGCTTTCTTT.

The genes are TRBV13 and TRBJ2-3, with 8 bases aligning to TRBD2. The CDR3 runs to 14 residues. Losses at the gene ends were 1 base for V and 5 bases for J; bases not matched to a gene: 2. Germline CDR1 reads PRHDT; CDR2 reads FYEKMQ (reference sequence). The CDR3 sequence: CASSLAGGEDTQYF. The CDR3 DNA reads as TGTGCCAGCAGCTTAGCGGGGGGGGAAGATACGCAGTATTTT.

The chain employs TRBV19 and TRBJ2-7; 8 nucleotides line up with TRBD1. Germline V gives CDR1 LNHDA, CDR2 SQIVND (reference sequence). Trimming removed 7 bases from V and 0 bases from J; junction bases left unmatched: 2. This CDR3 spans 13 amino acids. The CDR3 DNA reads as TGTGCCAGTAAGACAGGGGTCTCCTACGAGCAGTACTTC. This codes for CASKTGVSYEQYF.

The rearrangement uses TRBV18 and TRBJ2-3; the match to TRBD2 covers 9 bases. The CDR3 covers 15 residues. J gave up 7 bases and V 7 bases, and 12 bases lay outside the gene matches. CDR1 KGHSH and CDR2 LQKENI come from the germline V gene. The CDR3 nucleotides read TGTGCCAGCTTGCCGGGACTAGCAAATCAGAATACGCAGTATTTT. This translates into CASLPGLANQNTQYF.

This rearrangement joins TRBV27 to TRBJ1-5, with 9 bases that match TRBD1. The CDR3 has 16 amino acids. Germline CDR1 reads MNHEY; CDR2 reads SMNVEV (reference sequence). The V segment lost 5 bases and the J segment 1 base; nucleotides outside the gene matches: 6. The CDR3 loop reads CASSPTDRGSNQPQHF. CDR3 DNA: TGTGCCAGCAGTCCTACGGACAGGGGAAGCAATCAGCCCCAGCATTTT.

This sequence joins TRBV16 and TRBJ2-2; the match to TRBD1 covers 12 bases. The CDR3 covers 18 residues. The V and J ends lost 5 bases and 4 bases, in that order; junction bases with no gene match: 11. Germline V gene sequence: CDR1 KGHSY, CDR2 FQNENV. CDR3 protein: CASSVRRGGQGATGELFF. CDR3 nucleotide sequence: TGTGCCAGCAGCGTGCGGCGTGGGGGACAGGGGGCCACCGGGGAGCTGTTTTTT. The entire variable domain, with the rest obtained from reference TRBV16 and TRBJ2-2, is as follows: GEEVAQTPKHLVRGEGQKAKLYCAPIKGHSYVFWYQQVLKNEFKFLISFQNENVFDETGMPKERFSAKCLPNSPCSLEIQATKLEDSAVYFCASSVRRGGQGATGELFFGEGSRLTVL.

The rearrangement joins TRBV11-2 to TRBJ2-7; 7 bases are a match to TRBD2. V trimming: 4 bases; J trimming: 7 bases; junction bases outside the gene matches: 13. CDR1 SGHAT and CDR2 FQNNGV come from the germline V gene. The CDR3 sequence is 15 residues long. CDR3 amino acids: CASSSLGGRAGEQYF. The CDR3 region has the DNA TGTGCCAGCAGCTCACTTGGGGGGAGGGCCGGGGAGCAGTACTTC.

On this clone itself: This same CDR3 is encoded by further DNA sequences in the sample. V is TRBV11-2 and J is TRBJ2-7; D is unclear. V was shortened by 4 bases and J by 4 bases, with 5 bases between the two germline ends. The CDR3 spans 11 residues. Germline-derived CDR1 and CDR2 are SGHAT and FQNNGV. DNA for the CDR3: TGTGCCAGCAGCTCAGCGTACGAGCAGTACTTC. Its protein product is CASSSAYEQYF.

This clone was counted only a few times. This CDR3 is CASQDRGNTEAFF. The CDR3 DNA follows: TGCGCCAGCCAGGACAGGGGGAACACTGAAGCTTTCTTT. The V gene is TRBV5-1, the J gene TRBJ1-1; 9 nucleotides align to TRBD1. The CDR3 has 13 residues. From germline, CDR1 is SGHRS and CDR2 YFSETQ. With 7 bases clipped from V and 1 base from J, the junction kept 2 bases outside the gene matches.

This clone came up many times. This same CDR3 is encoded by further DNA sequences in the sample. The chain's CDR3 is CATSREDSGANVLTF. The DNA for the CDR3 is TGTGCCACCAGCAGAGAGGACTCTGGGGCCAACGTCCTGACTTTC. The genes are TRBV15 and TRBJ2-6, with no clear D. Germline V gene lookup returns CDR1 LNHNV and CDR2 YYDKDF (reference sequence). The CDR3 is made up of 15 amino acids. The V end was cut by 0 bases, the J end by 0 bases, with 3 bases between.

The rearrangement uses TRBV7-9 and TRBJ2-3, with 7 bases identical to TRBD2. CDR1 and CDR2 from the germline V gene are SEHNR and FQNEAQ (reference sequence). This CDR3 comprises 13 residues. The J segment lost 11 bases and the V segment lost 2 bases, leaving 7 bases of the junction unmatched. CDR3 sequence: CASSLIGRGEQYF. The CDR3 DNA reads TGTGCCAGCAGCTTAATTGGTCGGGGGGAGCAGTATTTT. Looking up the rest from reference TRBV7-9 and TRBJ2-3 gives the full variable domain: DTGVSQNPRHKITKRGQNVTFRCDPISEHNRLYWYRQTLGQGPEFLTYFQNEAQLEKSRLLSDRFSAERPKGSFSTLEIQRTEQGDSAMYLCASSLIGRGEQYFGPGTRLTVL.

The V and J genes are TRBV2 and TRBJ2-5, with 7 positions matching TRBD2. The DNA matches TRBJ2-7 better at its end, which makes the J call doubtful. Germline V gene sequence: CDR1 SNHLY, CDR2 FYNNEI. This CDR3 has 15 residues. The CDR3 reads CASSTNPGGVYEQYF. The CDR3 DNA reads TGTGCCAGCAGTACTAACCCGGGGGGAGTCTACGAGCAGTACTTC.

Worth noting for this clone: This could be a read error, since a much larger clone is one nucleotide away. Other DNA sequences from this sample encode an identical CDR3 as well. The chain recombines TRBV30 with TRBJ1-1; 8 nucleotides agree with TRBD1. The CDR3 consists of 13 residues. Germline V gives CDR1 GTSNPN, CDR2 SVGIG (reference sequence). The CDR3: CAWKRTGRTEAFF. The CDR3 bases are TGTGCCTGGAAGAGGACAGGGCGAACTGAAGCCTTCTTT.

This chain joins TRBV19 and TRBJ1-1; D is undetermined. V gave up 11 bases and J gave up 1 base, with 32 bases separating them. Per germline, CDR1 LNHDA and CDR2 SQIVND (reference sequence). The CDR3 spans 19 residues. CDR3 nucleotide sequence: TGTGCCTGCACCCCGAGCCGGGCAGCTATAACGAAAAGGAACACTGAAGCTTTCTTT. It translates to CACTPSRAAITKRNTEAFF.

The J gene is TRBJ2-5, the V gene TRBV2; 12 positions agree with TRBD2. V was clipped by 7 bases and J by 5 bases; unmatched bases: 8. The CDR3 extends over 15 amino acids. Germline assignment: CDR1 SNHLY and CDR2 FYNNEI. CDR3 region: CASTRLAGVGETQYF. The CDR3 DNA reads TGTGCCAGCACCAGACTAGCGGGAGTGGGGGAGACCCAGTACTTC.